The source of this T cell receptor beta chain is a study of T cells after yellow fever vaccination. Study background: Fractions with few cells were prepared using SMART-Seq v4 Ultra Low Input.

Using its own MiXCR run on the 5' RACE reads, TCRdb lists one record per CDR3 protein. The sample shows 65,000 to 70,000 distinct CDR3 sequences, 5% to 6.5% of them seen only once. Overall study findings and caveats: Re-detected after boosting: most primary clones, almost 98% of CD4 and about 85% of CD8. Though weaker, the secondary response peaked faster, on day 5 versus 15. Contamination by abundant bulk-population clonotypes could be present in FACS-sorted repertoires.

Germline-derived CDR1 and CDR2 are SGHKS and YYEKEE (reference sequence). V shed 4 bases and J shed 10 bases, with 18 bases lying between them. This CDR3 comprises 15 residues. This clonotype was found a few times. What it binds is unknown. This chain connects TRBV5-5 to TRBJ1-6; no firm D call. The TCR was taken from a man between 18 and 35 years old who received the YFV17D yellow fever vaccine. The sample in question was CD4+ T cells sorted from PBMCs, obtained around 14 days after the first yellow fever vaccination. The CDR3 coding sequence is TGTGCCAGCAGCCTAAACTTCTTTATTATGTCACCCCTCCACTTT. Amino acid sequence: CASSLNFFIMSPLHF.